This entry concerns a single TCR beta chain. This sample was taken from a study of blood T cell repertoires in COVID-19. Study overall: Samples taken during acute and convalescent COVID-19 were collected in the United States, Italy and Spain. The cDNA or gDNA used as material had been derived from T cells, B-cell-depleted T cells, or PBMCs.

Enrollment of patients from Seattle took place during active infection, with longitudinal follow-up. Repertoires were generated with immunoSEQ multiplex PCR, while TCRdb's copy carries only in-frame clones and drops some. The data hold roughly 300,000 clones, with less than 90% observed a single time. In germline, CDR1 is MNHEY, CDR2 SVGAGI. The CDR3 consists of 13 residues. The V and J ends lost 5 bases and 3 bases respectively, with 10 bases between them. This receptor was taken from a woman aged 30 to 39 with COVID-19, enrolled during active disease. This chain links TRBV6-5 with TRBJ1-1; maybe TRBD1 (6 bases). Sequencing used peripheral blood. The DNA of the CDR3 is TGTGCCAGCAGTCTAGACAGGTACACTGAAGCTTTCTTT. This codes for CASSLDRYTEAFF.